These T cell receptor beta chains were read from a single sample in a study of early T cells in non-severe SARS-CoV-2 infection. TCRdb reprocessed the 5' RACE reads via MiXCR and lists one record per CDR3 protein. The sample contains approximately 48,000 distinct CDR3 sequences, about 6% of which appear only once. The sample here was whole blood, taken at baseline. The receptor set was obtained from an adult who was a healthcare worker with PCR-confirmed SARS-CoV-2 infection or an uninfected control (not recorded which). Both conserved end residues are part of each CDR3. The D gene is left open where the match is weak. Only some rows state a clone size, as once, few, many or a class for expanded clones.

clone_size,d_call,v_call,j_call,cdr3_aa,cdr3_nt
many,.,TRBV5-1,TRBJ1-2,CASSLEGSGAPGYTF,TGCGCCAGCAGCTTGGAGGGTTCGGGGGCGCCCGGCTACACCTTC
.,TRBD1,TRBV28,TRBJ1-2,CASTPTGGYRGYTF,TGTGCCAGCACCCCAACAGGGGGTTATAGAGGCTACACCTTC
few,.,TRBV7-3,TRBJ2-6,CASSTTVRASGANVLTF,TGTGCCAGCAGCACAACGGTGAGGGCCTCTGGGGCCAACGTCCTGACTTTC
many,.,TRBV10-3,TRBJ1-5,CAISEGANQPQHF,TGTGCCATCAGTGAGGGGGCGAATCAGCCCCAGCATTTT
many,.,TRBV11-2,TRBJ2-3,CASSRERLGIPDTQYF,TGTGCCAGCAGCCGAGAACGCTTAGGGATCCCAGATACGCAGTATTTT
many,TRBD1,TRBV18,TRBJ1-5,CASSPGQGTLHQPQHF,TGTGCCAGCTCACCGGGACAGGGTACCCTCCATCAGCCCCAGCATTTT
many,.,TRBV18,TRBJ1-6,CASSQWGATRDGSYNSPLHF,TGTGCCAGCTCACAATGGGGGGCGACTAGGGACGGCTCCTATAATTCACCCCTCCACTTT
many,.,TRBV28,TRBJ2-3,CASSQTGASSTDTQYF,TGTGCCAGCAGTCAAACGGGGGCCTCAAGCACAGATACGCAGTATTTT
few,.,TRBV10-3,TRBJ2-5,CAISESTETQYF,TGTGCCATCAGTGAGTCGACAGAGACCCAGTACTTC
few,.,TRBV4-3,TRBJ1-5,CASSQVMNQPQHF,TGCGCCAGCAGCCAAGTTATGAATCAGCCCCAGCATTTT
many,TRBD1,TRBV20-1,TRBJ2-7,CSARGPTGFYEQYF,TGCAGTGCTAGAGGCCCGACAGGGTTCTACGAGCAGTACTTC
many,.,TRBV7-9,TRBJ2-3,CASSSRPDFHRVDTQYF,TGTGCCAGCAGCTCGCGGCCAGACTTCCACAGGGTGGATACGCAGTATTTT
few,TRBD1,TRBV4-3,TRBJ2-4,CASSQDRGDNIQYF,TGCGCCAGCAGCCAGGACAGGGGAGATAACATTCAGTACTTC
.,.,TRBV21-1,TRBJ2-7,CASNPAQGAKGRSYEQYF,TGTGCCAGCAACCCCGCTCAGGGGGCAAAAGGAAGGAGCTACGAGCAGTACTTC
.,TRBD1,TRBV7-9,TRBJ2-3,CASSPTGGRSDTQYF,TGTGCCAGCAGCCCTACAGGGGGCAGGTCAGATACGCAGTATTTT
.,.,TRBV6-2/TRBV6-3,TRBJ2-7,CASRTLAVYEQYF,TGTGCCAGCAGAACCCTAGCTGTCTACGAGCAGTACTTC
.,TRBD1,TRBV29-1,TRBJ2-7,CSASDRGEQYF,TGCAGCGCCAGTGACAGGGGCGAGCAGTACTTC
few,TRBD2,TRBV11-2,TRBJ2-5,CASSPSGAQETQYF,TGTGCCAGCAGCCCTAGCGGGGCCCAAGAGACCCAGTACTTC
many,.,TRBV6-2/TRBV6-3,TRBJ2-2,CASSRGHRYGYSAGELFF,TGTGCCAGCAGCCGAGGACACCGGTACGGGTATAGCGCCGGGGAGCTGTTTTTT
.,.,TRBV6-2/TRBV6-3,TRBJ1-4,CASSPLWGTNEKLFF,TGTGCCAGCAGCCCGCTGTGGGGCACTAATGAAAAACTGTTTTTT
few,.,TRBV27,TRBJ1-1,CASSFSGDTEAFF,TGTGCCAGCAGTTTTAGTGGGGATACTGAAGCTTTCTTT
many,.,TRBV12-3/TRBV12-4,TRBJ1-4,CASSKPGHATNEKLFF,TGTGCCAGCAGTAAGCCGGGACATGCAACTAATGAAAAACTGTTTTTT
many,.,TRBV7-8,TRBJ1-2,CASDPSPRGNYGYTF,TGTGCCAGCGACCCATCCCCTCGGGGAAACTATGGCTACACCTTC
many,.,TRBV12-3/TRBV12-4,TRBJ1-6,CASSLGTQNSPLHF,TGTGCCAGCAGTTTAGGGACACAAAATTCACCCCTCCACTTT
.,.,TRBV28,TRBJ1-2,CASRPFNYGYTF,TGTGCCAGCAGACCCTTTAACTATGGCTACACCTTC
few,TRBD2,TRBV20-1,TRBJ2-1,CSADTGGADNEQFF,TGCAGTGCTGACACCGGGGGGGCCGACAATGAGCAGTTCTTC
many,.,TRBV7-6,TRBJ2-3,CASSSRADTQYF,TGTGCCAGCAGTTCTAGAGCGGATACGCAGTATTTT
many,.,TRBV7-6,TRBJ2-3,CASSSPSGGRISDTQYF,TGTGCCAGCAGCTCCCCGTCCGGGGGTAGAATCTCAGATACGCAGTATTTT
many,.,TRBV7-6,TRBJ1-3,CASSLTRSPGNTIYF,TGTGCCAGCAGCTTAACGCGTTCTCCTGGAAACACCATATATTTT
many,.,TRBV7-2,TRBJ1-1,CASRLDPSQVEAFF,TGTGCCAGCAGACTAGATCCGAGTCAGGTTGAAGCTTTCTTT
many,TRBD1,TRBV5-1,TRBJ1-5,CASSSHGQGAPQHF,TGCGCCAGCAGCTCTCACGGACAGGGCGCGCCCCAGCATTTT
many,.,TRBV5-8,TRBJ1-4,CASSSAYGATNEKLFF,TGTGCCAGCAGCTCGGCTTACGGTGCAACTAATGAAAAACTGTTTTTT
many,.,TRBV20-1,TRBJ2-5,CSASDTGTPQFQYF,TGCAGTGCTAGTGACACCGGGACTCCCCAGTTCCAGTACTTC
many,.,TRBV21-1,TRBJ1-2,CASSNTDHMHGYTF,TGTGCCAGCAGCAATACGGACCACATGCATGGCTACACCTTC
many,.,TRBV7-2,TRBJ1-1,CASRRQVRDTEAFF,TGTGCCAGCAGGCGACAGGTTCGGGACACTGAAGCTTTCTTT
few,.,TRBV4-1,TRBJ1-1,CASSQVSASNTEAFF,TGCGCCAGCAGCCAAGTGTCGGCCTCGAACACTGAAGCTTTCTTT
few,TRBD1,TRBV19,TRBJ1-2,CASSILTGASGYGYTF,TGTGCCAGTAGTATTCTAACAGGGGCAAGCGGCTATGGCTACACCTTC
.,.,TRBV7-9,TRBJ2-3,CASSLGGASTDTQYF,TGTGCCAGCAGCTTAGGCGGGGCCAGCACAGATACGCAGTATTTT
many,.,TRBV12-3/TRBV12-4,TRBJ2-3,CASSLLKDSTDTQYF,TGTGCCAGCAGCCTACTTAAAGATAGCACAGATACGCAGTATTTT
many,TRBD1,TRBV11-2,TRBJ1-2,CASSITPTMGTGYGYTF,TGTGCCAGCAGCATCACCCCAACCATGGGGACAGGCTATGGCTACACCTTC
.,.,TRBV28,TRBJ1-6,CASSPTPGVYNSPLHF,TGTGCCAGCAGTCCTACCCCTGGGGTGTATAATTCACCCCTCCACTTT
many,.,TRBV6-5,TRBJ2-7,CASLSRSGMEQYF,TGTGCCAGCTTATCTCGTAGTGGGATGGAGCAGTACTTC
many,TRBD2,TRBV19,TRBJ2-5,CASSRRPSGAQETQYF,TGTGCCAGTAGTCGACGCCCTAGCGGGGCTCAAGAGACCCAGTACTTC
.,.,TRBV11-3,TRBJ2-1,CASSLDLRGEQFF,TGTGCCAGCAGCTTAGATCTGAGGGGTGAGCAGTTCTTC
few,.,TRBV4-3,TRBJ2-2,CASSPRDNTGELFF,TGCGCCAGCAGCCCTCGGGACAACACCGGGGAGCTGTTTTTT